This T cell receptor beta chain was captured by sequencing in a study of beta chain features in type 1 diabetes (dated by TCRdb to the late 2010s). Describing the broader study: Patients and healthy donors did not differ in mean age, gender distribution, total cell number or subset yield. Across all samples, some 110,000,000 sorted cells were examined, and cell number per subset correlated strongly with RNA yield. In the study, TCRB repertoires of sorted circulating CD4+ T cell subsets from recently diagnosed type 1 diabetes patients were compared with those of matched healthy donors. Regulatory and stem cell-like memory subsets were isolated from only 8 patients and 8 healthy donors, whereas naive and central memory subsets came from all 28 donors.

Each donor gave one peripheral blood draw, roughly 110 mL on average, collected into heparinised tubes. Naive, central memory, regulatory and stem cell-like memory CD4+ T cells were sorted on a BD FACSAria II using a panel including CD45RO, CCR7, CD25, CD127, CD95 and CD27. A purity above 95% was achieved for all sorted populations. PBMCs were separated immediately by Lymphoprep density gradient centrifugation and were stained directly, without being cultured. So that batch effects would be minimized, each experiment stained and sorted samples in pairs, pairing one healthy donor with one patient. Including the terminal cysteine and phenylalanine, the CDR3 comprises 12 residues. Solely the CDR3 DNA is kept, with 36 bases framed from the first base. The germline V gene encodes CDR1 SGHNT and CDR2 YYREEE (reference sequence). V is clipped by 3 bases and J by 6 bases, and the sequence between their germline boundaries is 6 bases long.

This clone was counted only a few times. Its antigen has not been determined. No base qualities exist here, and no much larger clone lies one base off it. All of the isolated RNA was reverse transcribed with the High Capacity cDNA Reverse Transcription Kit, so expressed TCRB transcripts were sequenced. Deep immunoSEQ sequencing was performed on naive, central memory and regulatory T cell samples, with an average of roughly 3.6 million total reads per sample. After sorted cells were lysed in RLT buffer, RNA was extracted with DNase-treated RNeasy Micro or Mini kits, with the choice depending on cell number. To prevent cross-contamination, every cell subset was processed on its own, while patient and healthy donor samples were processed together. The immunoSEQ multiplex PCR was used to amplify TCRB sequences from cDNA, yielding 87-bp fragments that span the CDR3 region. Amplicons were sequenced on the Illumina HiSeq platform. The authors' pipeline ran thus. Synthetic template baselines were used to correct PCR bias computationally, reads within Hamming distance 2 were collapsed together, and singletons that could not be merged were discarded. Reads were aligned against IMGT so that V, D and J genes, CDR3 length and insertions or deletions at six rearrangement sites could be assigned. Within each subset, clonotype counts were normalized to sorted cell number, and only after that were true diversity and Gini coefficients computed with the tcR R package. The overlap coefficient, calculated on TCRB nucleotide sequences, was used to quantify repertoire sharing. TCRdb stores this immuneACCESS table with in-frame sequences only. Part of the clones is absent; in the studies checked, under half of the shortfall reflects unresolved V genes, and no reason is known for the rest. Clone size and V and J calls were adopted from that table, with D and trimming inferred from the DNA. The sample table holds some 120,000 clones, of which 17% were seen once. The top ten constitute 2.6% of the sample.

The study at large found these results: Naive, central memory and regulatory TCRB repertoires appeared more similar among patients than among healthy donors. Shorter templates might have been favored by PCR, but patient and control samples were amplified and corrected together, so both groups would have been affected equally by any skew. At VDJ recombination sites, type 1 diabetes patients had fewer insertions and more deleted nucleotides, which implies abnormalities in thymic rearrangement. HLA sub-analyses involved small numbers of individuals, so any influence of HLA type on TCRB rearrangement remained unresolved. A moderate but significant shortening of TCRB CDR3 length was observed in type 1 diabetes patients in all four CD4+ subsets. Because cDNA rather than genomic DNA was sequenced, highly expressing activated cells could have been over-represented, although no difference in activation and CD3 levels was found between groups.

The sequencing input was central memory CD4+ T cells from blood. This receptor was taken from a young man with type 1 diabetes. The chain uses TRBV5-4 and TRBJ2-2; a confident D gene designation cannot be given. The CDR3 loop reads CASSSMAGELFF. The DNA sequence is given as TGTGCCAGCAGCTCCATGGCCGGGGAGCTGTTTTTT.